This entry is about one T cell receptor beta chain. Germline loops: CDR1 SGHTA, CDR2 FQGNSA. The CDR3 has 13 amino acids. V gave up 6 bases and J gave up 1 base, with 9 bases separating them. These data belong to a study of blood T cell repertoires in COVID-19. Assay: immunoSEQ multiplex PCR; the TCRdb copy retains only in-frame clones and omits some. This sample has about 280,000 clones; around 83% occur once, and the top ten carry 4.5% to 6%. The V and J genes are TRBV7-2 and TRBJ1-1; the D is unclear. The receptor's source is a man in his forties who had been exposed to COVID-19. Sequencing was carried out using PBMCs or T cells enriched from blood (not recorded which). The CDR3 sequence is CASRLAGNTEAFF. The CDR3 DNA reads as TGTGCCAGCAGGTTGGCTGGGAACACTGAAGCTTTCTTT.